This is a list of T cell receptor beta chains from one sample in a study of early T cells in non-severe SARS-CoV-2 infection. TCRdb reprocessed the 5' RACE reads with MiXCR, giving one entry per CDR3 protein. The sample yields some 110,000 distinct CDR3 sequences, 15% seen once. Input material: whole blood. The receptors derive from an adult who was a healthcare worker with PCR-confirmed SARS-CoV-2 infection or an uninfected control (not recorded which). CDR3s include the opening cysteine and the closing phenylalanine or tryptophan. Clone size is given for some rows only: seen once, a few or many times, or a class if the clone is expanded.

>TRBJ1-3|few|TRBV10-3
CAISESNPGGTLSGNTIYF
>TRBJ2-2|many|TRBV9
CASSVDPQGGWNGELFF
>TRBJ2-2|.|TRBV2
CASSKQGAHVGELFF
>TRBJ2-1|.|TRBV20-1
CSARSGPYNEQFF
>TRBJ2-3|.|TRBV10-3
CAISGGPFSTDTQYF
>TRBJ1-2|.|TRBV27
CASSFSTGASYGYTF
>TRBJ2-3|few|TRBV7-9
CASSPGTAYTDTQYF
>TRBJ2-7|few|TRBV6-1
CASNPSGSSYEQYF
>TRBJ2-6|.|TRBV11-2
CASSSLPNVLTF
>TRBJ2-5|.|TRBV12-3/TRBV12-4
CASNYRGQETQYF
>TRBJ1-5|.|TRBV7-9
CASSLDRGQPQHF
>TRBJ1-1|.|TRBV9
CASSVGVAKSTEAFF
>TRBJ2-3|.|TRBV12-3/TRBV12-4
CASRFTAHSTDTQYF
>TRBJ2-1|.|TRBV3-1
CASRPSPHNEQFF
>TRBJ2-3|.|TRBV6-6
CASSHPGQGTDTQYF
>TRBJ1-4|.|TRBV5-1
CASRGDGDEKLFF
>TRBJ2-1|.|TRBV7-4
CASSFPVRQFF
>TRBJ2-7|.|TRBV9
CASSPPGIYEQYF
>TRBJ1-6|.|TRBV27
CASSFDLGDRVSPLHF
>TRBJ1-2|.|TRBV4-1
CASSQVAVAGYTF
>TRBJ2-2|few|TRBV6-5
CASSYASGLGELFF
>TRBJ2-1|.|TRBV5-1
CASSFGTANNEQFF
>TRBJ1-6|.|TRBV7-9
CASSLTAISSPLHF
>TRBJ1-1|.|TRBV12-5
CASAQQGSTEAFF
>TRBJ1-5|.|TRBV6-1
CASGKSGRQPQHF
>TRBJ1-3|.|TRBV6-1
CASSIDRETGNTIYF
>TRBJ2-5|few|TRBV7-8
CASSLALETSGQETQYF
>TRBJ1-1|many|TRBV7-9
CASSLGWPLNTEAFF
>TRBJ2-7|.|TRBV18
CASSPTTYEQYF
>TRBJ1-1|many|TRBV20-1
CSAREGSTEAFF
>TRBJ2-1|few|TRBV5-1
CASSNYRGRNNEQFF
>TRBJ1-1|few|TRBV5-6
CASSLVTGGNTEAFF
>TRBJ2-7|few|TRBV20-1
CSARSGQPYEQYF
>TRBJ1-4|few|TRBV27
CARDNEKLFF
>TRBJ2-2|.|TRBV7-3
CASSPRDRTGELFF
>TRBJ2-7|.|TRBV5-1
CASSLTGTDYEQYF
>TRBJ1-5|.|TRBV2
CASSEGGDSNQPQHF